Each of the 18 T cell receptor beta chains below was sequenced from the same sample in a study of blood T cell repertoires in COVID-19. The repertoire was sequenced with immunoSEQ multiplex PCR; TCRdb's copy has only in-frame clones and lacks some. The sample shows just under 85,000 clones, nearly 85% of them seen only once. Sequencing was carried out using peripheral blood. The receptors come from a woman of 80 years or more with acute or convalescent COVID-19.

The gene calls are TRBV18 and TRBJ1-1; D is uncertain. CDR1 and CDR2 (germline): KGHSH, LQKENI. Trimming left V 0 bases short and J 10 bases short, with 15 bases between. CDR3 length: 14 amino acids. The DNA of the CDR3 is TGTGCCAGCTCACCACCGGGGAGCCTACTAGGAGCTTTCTTT. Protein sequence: CASSPPGSLLGAFF.

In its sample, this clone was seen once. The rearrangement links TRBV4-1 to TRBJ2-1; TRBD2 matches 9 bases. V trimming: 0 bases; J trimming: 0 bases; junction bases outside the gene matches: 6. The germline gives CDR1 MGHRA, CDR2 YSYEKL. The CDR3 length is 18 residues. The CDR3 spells CASSQDRLAVSSYNEQFF. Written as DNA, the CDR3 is TGCGCCAGCAGCCAAGACCGACTAGCGGTGAGCTCCTACAATGAGCAGTTCTTC.

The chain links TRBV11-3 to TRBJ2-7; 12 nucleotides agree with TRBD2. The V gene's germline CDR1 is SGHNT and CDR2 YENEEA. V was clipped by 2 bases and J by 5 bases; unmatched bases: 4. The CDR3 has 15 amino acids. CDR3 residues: CASSLWSSGRDEQYF. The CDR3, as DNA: TGTGCCAGCAGCTTATGGTCTAGCGGGAGGGACGAGCAGTACTTC.

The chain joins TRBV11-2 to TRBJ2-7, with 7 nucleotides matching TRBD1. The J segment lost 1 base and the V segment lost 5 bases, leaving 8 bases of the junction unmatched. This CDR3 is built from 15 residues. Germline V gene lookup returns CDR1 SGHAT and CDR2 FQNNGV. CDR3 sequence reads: CASSTDRVLSYEQYF. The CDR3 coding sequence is TGTGCCAGCAGCACCGACAGGGTCCTTTCCTACGAGCAGTACTTC.

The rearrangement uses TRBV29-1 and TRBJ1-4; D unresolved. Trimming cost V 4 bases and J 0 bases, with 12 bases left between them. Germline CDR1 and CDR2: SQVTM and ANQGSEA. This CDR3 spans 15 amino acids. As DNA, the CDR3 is TGCAGCGTTGCACTAGGTCGAGCAACTAATGAAAAACTGTTTTTT. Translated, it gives CSVALGRATNEKLFF.

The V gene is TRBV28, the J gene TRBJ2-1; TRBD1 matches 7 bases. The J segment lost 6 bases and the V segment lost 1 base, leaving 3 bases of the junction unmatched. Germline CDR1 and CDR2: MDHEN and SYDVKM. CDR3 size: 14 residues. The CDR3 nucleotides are TGTGCCAGCAGTTTATTGGGACAGTCCAATGAGCAGTTCTTC. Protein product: CASSLLGQSNEQFF.

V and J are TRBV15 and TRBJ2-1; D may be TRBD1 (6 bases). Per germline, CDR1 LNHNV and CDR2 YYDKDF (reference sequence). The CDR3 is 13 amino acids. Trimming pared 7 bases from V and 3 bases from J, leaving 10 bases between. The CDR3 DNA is TGTGCCACCACCCGGGACATCTACAATGAGCAGTTCTTC. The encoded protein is CATTRDIYNEQFF.

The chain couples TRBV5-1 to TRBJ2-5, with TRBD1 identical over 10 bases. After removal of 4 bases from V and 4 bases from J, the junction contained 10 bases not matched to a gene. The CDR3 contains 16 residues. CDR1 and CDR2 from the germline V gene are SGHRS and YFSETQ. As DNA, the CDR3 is TGCGCCAGCAGCGTGGGACAGGGGCGGGTAGGAGAGACCCAGTACTTC. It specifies CASSVGQGRVGETQYF.

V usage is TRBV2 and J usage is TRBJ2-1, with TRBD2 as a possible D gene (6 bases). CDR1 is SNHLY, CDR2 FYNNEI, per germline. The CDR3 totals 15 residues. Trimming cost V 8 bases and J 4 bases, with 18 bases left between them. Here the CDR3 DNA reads TGTGCCAGCCTGACGGTATCGGGGGATTACAATGAGCAGTTCTTC. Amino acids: CASLTVSGDYNEQFF. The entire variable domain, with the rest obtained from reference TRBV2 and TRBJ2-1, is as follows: EPEVTQTPSHQVTQMGQEVILRCVPISNHLYFYWYRQILGQKVEFLVSFYNNEISEKSEIFDDQFSVERPDGSNFTLKIRSTKLEDSAMYFCASLTVSGDYNEQFFGPGTRLTVL.

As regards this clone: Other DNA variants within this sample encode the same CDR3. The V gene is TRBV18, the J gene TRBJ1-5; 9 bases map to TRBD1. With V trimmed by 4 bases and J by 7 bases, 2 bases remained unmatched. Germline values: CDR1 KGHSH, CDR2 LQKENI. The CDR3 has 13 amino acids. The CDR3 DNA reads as TGTGCCAGCTCACGGGACAGGGACCAGCCCCAGCATTTT. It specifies CASSRDRDQPQHF.

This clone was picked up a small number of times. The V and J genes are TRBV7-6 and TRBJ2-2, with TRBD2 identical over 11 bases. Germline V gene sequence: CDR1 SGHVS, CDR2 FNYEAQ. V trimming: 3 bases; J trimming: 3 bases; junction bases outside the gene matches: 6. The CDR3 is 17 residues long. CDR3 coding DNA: TGTGCCAGCAGCTTCGGGACTAGCGGAGAGTACACCGGGGAGCTGTTTTTT. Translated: CASSFGTSGEYTGELFF.

In DNA, the CDR3 is TGTGCCAGCAGCTTTGACCGCGGCCGCCGTTCAACCGGGGAGCTGTTTTTT. The encoded protein is CASSFDRGRRSTGELFF. This rearrangement joins TRBV11-2 to TRBJ2-2; D uncertain. The CDR3 consists of 17 residues. Germline loops: CDR1 SGHAT, CDR2 FQNNGV. Trimming removed 3 bases at V and 5 bases at J, with 19 bases between.

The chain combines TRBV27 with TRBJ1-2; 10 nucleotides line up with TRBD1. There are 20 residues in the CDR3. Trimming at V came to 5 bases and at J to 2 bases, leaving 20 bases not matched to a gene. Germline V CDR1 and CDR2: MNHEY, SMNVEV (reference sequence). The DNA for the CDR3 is TGTGCCAGCAGTCCCCGGGACAGGGGAGGGAATTGGGAGGGGAACTATGGCTACACCTTC. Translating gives CASSPRDRGGNWEGNYGYTF.

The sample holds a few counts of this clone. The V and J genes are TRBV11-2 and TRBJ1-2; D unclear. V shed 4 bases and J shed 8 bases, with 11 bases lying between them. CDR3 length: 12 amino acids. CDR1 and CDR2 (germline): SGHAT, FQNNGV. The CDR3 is CASSSEGSGYTF. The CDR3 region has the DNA TGTGCCAGCAGCTCGGAGGGTTCCGGCTACACCTTC.

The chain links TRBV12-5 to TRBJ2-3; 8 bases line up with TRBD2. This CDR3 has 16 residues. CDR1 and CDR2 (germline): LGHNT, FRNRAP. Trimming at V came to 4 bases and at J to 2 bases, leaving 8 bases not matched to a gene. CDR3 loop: CASGSSAAGVTDTQYF. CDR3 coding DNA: TGTGCTAGTGGTTCCTCGGCAGCGGGAGTCACAGATACGCAGTATTTT.

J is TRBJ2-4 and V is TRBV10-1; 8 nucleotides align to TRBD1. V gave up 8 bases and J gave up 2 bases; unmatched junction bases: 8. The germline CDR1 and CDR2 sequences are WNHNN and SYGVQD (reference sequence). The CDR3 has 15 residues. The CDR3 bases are TGCGCCAGCGGAGGACAGGGATTACCCAAAAACATTCAGTACTTC. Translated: CASGGQGLPKNIQYF.

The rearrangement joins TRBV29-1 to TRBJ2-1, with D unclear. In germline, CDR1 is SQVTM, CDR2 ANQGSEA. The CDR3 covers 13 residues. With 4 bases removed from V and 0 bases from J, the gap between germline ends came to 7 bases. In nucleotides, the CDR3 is TGCAGCGTTGGTTTAGACTCCTACAATGAGCAGTTCTTC. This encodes CSVGLDSYNEQFF.

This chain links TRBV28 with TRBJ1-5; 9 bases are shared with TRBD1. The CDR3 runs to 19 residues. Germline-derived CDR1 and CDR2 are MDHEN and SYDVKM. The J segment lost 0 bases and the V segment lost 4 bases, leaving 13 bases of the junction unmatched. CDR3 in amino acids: CASSYQQGAIDYSNQPQHF. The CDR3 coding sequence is TGTGCCAGCAGTTACCAACAGGGGGCCATAGATTATAGCAATCAGCCCCAGCATTTT.